Only a few counts were recorded for the clone carrying this TCR beta chain. As yet, its antigen is unknown. The entry originates in a study of shared clonotypes between healthy human individuals. The study's findings and limits: Generation probabilities were higher for clonotypes shared across all four sorted-subset donors than for unshared ones. The sampled material consisted only of blood, and tissue repertoires are likely to differ.

CDR3 length: 12 residues. From germline, CDR1 is KGHSH and CDR2 LQKENI. Trimming shortened V by 3 bases and J by 8 bases, and 10 bases separated the two germline ends. Subsets obtained from CD4+ cells comprised CD45RA+ naive and CD45RA-negative memory cells. In the authors' methods: Junction-only immunoSEQ data arrived without quality scores, meaning filtering differed. Clones were read by immunoSEQ multiplex PCR, and TCRdb kept only the in-frame ones, dropping some. The V and J calls and clone size were taken over from that table, and D and trimming were inferred from the DNA. Among over a million clones listed, around 74% were seen once.

The receptor comes from a man younger than 30 in good health. The chain employs TRBV18 and TRBJ1-2; D gene ambiguous. Sequencing used memory CD4+ T cells sorted from blood. Subset denoted: CD45RA-negative fraction. CDR3: CASSPGIYGYTF. CDR3 nucleotide sequence: TGTGCCAGCTCACCGGGCATCTACGGCTACACCTTC.